The following is a T cell receptor beta chain sequence with its context. The V end was cut by 2 bases, the J end by 5 bases, with 16 bases between. The CDR3 covers 15 residues. CDR1 is SGDLS, CDR2 YYNGEE, per germline. These data come from a study of technical replicates of blood from a handful of donors. Repertoires were generated with immunoSEQ multiplex PCR, while TCRdb's copy carries only in-frame clones and drops some. The table records about 94,000 clones, around 96% of them present only once. The origin of this receptor is a human donor in good health. The gene calls are TRBV9 and TRBJ2-5; D perhaps matches TRBD1 (6 bases). The sample was T cells isolated from PBMCs. The CDR3 DNA is TGTGCCAGCAGCGTTCAGTGGGGGCCGGGGGAGACCCAGTACTTC. This sequence encodes CASSVQWGPGETQYF.